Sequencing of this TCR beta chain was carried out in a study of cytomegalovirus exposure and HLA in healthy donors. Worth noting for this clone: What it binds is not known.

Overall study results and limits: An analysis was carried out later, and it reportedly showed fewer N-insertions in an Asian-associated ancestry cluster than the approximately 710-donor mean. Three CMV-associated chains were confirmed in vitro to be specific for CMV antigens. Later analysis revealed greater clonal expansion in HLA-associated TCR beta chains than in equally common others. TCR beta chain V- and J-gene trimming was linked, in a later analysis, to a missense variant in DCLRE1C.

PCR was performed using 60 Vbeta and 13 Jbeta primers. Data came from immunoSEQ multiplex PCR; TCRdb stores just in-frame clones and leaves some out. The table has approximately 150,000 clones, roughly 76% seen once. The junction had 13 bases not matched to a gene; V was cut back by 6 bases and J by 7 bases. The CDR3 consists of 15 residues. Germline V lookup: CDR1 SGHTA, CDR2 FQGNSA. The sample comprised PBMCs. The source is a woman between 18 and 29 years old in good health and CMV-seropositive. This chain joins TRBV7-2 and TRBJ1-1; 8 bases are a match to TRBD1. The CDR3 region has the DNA TGTGCCAGCAGGCCTGACCCAGGGGGCGTGAGTGAAGCTTTCTTT. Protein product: CASRPDPGGVSEAFF. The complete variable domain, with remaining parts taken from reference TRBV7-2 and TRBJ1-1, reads GAGVSQSPSNKVTEKGKDVELRCDPISGHTALYWYRQSLGQGLEFLIYFQGNSAPDKSGLPSDRFSAERTGGSVSTLTIQRTQQEDSAVYLCASRPDPGGVSEAFFGQGTRLTVV.